The rows below give T cell receptor beta chains drawn from one sample of a study of follicular helper T cells after annual influenza vaccination. Method: immunoSEQ multiplex PCR; TCRdb's copy keeps in-frame clones and lacks some. The sample contains about 27,000 clones, around 80% of which appear only once. The sample in question was CXCR5+ CD38- circulating T follicular helper cells from blood, obtained on the day of influenza vaccination. Every receptor here comes from an adult who received the influenza vaccine. The CDR3 runs from the conserved cysteine through the conserved F or W. A D gene is named only where the DNA matches it firmly. A clone size is listed for some rows: how often the clone was seen (once, few, many), or a class if it is expanded.

abundance: NA
d_gene: NA
j_gene: TRBJ2-7
v_gene: TRBV20-1
CDR3aa: CSGERSYEQYF
CDR3nt: TGCAGTGGGGAGCGGTCCTACGAGCAGTACTTC

abundance: NA
d_gene: NA
j_gene: TRBJ1-3
v_gene: TRBV30
CDR3aa: CAWTPSGNTIYF
CDR3nt: TGTGCCTGGACTCCCTCTGGAAACACCATATATTTT

abundance: NA
d_gene: TRBD2
j_gene: TRBJ2-3
v_gene: TRBV7-2
CDR3aa: CASSTSGRDTQYF
CDR3nt: TGTGCCAGCAGCACTAGCGGGAGAGATACGCAGTATTTT

abundance: few
d_gene: TRBD2
j_gene: TRBJ2-1
v_gene: TRBV5-1
CDR3aa: CASSLEGRGKDDEQFF
CDR3nt: TGCGCCAGCAGCTTGGAAGGGCGGGGGAAGGACGATGAGCAGTTCTTC

abundance: NA
d_gene: TRBD2
j_gene: TRBJ2-1
v_gene: TRBV29-1
CDR3aa: CSVEARRGGTEQFF
CDR3nt: TGCAGCGTTGAAGCGAGACGGGGGGGCACTGAGCAGTTCTTC

abundance: NA
d_gene: TRBD1
j_gene: TRBJ2-7
v_gene: TRBV28
CDR3aa: CASRDRDVYEQYF
CDR3nt: TGTGCCAGCAGGGACAGGGATGTCTACGAGCAGTACTTC

abundance: few
d_gene: NA
j_gene: TRBJ1-4
v_gene: TRBV28
CDR3aa: CASSLTGYNEKLFF
CDR3nt: TGTGCCAGCAGTTTGACGGGATATAATGAAAAACTGTTTTTT

abundance: NA
d_gene: NA
j_gene: TRBJ1-5
v_gene: TRBV7-2
CDR3aa: CASSLGDTGSKQHF
CDR3nt: TGTGCCAGCAGCTTGGGGGACACCGGGTCGAAGCAGCATTTT

abundance: NA
d_gene: TRBD2
j_gene: TRBJ2-3
v_gene: TRBV14
CDR3aa: CASSPLWGAGGRDTQYF
CDR3nt: TGTGCCAGCAGCCCACTCTGGGGAGCGGGGGGCCGCGATACGCAGTATTTT

abundance: NA
d_gene: TRBD1
j_gene: TRBJ1-5
v_gene: TRBV30
CDR3aa: CAWSVQLGGDQPQHF
CDR3nt: TGTGCCTGGAGTGTACAGTTAGGGGGCGATCAGCCCCAGCATTTT

abundance: few
d_gene: NA
j_gene: TRBJ1-1
v_gene: TRBV6-4
CDR3aa: CASSEGQGSTEAFF
CDR3nt: TGTGCCAGCAGTGAAGGTCAGGGGTCCACTGAAGCTTTCTTT

abundance: NA
d_gene: NA
j_gene: TRBJ1-5
v_gene: TRBV2
CDR3aa: CASSTRTVSNQPQHF
CDR3nt: TGTGCCAGCAGTACCCGGACAGTTAGCAATCAGCCCCAGCATTTT

abundance: NA
d_gene: TRBD1
j_gene: TRBJ2-1
v_gene: TRBV11-3
CDR3aa: CASSPPTGTGHLFF
CDR3nt: TGTGCCAGCAGCCCACCAACCGGGACAGGGCATTTGTTCTTC

abundance: NA
d_gene: TRBD1
j_gene: TRBJ2-1
v_gene: TRBV5-1
CDR3aa: CASSFGDRDGNEQFF
CDR3nt: TGCGCCAGCAGCTTCGGGGACAGGGATGGTAATGAGCAGTTCTTC

abundance: once
d_gene: NA
j_gene: TRBJ2-1
v_gene: TRBV7-9
CDR3aa: CASSSGLAVNEQFF
CDR3nt: TGTGCCAGCAGCTCCGGACTGGCCGTCAATGAGCAGTTCTTC

abundance: once
d_gene: TRBD1
j_gene: TRBJ1-1
v_gene: TRBV18
CDR3aa: CASSPPLQGRTEAFF
CDR3nt: TGTGCCAGCTCACCACCGTTACAGGGGAGGACTGAAGCTTTCTTT

abundance: NA
d_gene: NA
j_gene: TRBJ2-5
v_gene: TRBV7-2
CDR3aa: CASSLEIAVETQYF
CDR3nt: TGTGCCAGCAGCTTAGAGATAGCGGTTGAGACCCAGTACTTC

abundance: NA
d_gene: NA
j_gene: TRBJ1-1
v_gene: TRBV7-8
CDR3aa: CASSLAQVNTEAFF
CDR3nt: TGTGCCAGCAGCTTAGCGCAGGTGAACACTGAAGCTTTCTTT

abundance: NA
d_gene: NA
j_gene: TRBJ1-1
v_gene: TRBV6-1
CDR3aa: CASSERVF
CDR3nt: TGTGCCAGCAGTGAACGGGTCTTT

abundance: NA
d_gene: NA
j_gene: TRBJ1-3
v_gene: TRBV9
CDR3aa: CASSSQGVRNTIYF
CDR3nt: TGTGCCAGCAGCTCACAGGGAGTACGAAACACCATATATTTT

abundance: NA
d_gene: TRBD1
j_gene: TRBJ1-1
v_gene: TRBV18
CDR3aa: CASSPTGQGRVMNTEAFF
CDR3nt: TGTGCCAGCTCACCAACGGGACAGGGTAGGGTTATGAACACTGAAGCTTTCTTT

abundance: NA
d_gene: TRBD2
j_gene: TRBJ2-7
v_gene: TRBV14
CDR3aa: CASSRLSGSGAYEQYF
CDR3nt: TGTGCCAGCAGCCGACTAAGCGGGAGTGGTGCCTACGAGCAGTACTTC

abundance: NA
d_gene: NA
j_gene: TRBJ2-7
v_gene: TRBV28
CDR3aa: CASSLLRGTQYF
CDR3nt: TGTGCCAGCAGTTTATTAAGAGGAACCCAGTACTTC